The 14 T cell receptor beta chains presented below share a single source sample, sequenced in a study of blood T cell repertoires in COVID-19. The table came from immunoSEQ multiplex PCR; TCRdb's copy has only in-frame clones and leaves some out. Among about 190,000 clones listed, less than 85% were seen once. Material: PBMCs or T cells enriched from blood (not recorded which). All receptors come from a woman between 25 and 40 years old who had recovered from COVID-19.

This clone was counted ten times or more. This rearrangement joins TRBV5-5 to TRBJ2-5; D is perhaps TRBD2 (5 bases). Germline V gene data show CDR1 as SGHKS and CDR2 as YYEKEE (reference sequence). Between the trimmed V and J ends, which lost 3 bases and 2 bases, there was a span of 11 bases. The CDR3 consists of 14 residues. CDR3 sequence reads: CASSSTGLQETQYF. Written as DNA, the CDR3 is TGTGCCAGCAGCTCCACTGGACTGCAAGAGACCCAGTACTTC.

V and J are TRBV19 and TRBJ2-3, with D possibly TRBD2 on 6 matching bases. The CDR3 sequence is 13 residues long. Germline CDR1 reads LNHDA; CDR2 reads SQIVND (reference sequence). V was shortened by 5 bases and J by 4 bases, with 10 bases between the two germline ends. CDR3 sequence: CASSEGGADTQYF. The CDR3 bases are TGTGCCAGTAGTGAGGGAGGCGCAGATACGCAGTATTTT.

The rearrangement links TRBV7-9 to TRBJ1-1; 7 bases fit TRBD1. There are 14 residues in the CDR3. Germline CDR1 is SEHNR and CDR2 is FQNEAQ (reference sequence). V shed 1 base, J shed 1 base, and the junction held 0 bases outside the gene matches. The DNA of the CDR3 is TGTGCCAGCAGCTTAGAGGGGGCGAACACTGAAGCTTTCTTT. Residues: CASSLEGANTEAFF.

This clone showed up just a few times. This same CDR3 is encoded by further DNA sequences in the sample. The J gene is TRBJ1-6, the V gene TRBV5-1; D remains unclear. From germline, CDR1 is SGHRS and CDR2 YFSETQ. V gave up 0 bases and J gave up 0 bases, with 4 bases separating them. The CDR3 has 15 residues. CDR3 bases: TGCGCCAGCAGCTTGGAGAGCTCCTATAATTCACCCCTCCACTTT. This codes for CASSLESSYNSPLHF. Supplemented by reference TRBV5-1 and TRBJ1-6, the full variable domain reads KAGVTQTPRYLIKTRGQQVTLSCSPISGHRSVSWYQQTPGQGLQFLFEYFSETQRNKGNFPGRFSGRQFSNSRSEMNVSTLELGDSALYLCASSLESSYNSPLHFGNGTRLTVT.

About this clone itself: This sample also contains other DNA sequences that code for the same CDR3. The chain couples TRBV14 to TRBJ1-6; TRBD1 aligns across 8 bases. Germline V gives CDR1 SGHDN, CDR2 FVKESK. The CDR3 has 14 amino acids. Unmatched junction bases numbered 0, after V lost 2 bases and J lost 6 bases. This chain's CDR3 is CASSQTGGNSPLHF. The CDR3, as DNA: TGTGCCAGCAGCCAAACAGGGGGTAATTCACCCCTCCACTTT. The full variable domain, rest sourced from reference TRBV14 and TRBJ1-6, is EAGVTQFPSHSVIEKGQTVTLRCDPISGHDNLYWYRRVMGKEIKFLLHFVKESKQDESGMPNNRFLAERTGGTYSTLKVQPAELEDSGVYFCASSQTGGNSPLHFGNGTRLTVT.

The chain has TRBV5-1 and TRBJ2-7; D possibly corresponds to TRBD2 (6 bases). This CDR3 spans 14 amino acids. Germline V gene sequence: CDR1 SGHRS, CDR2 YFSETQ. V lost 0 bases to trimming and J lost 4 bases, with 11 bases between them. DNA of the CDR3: TGCGCCAGCAGCTTGGAGGGGACTCTTTACGAGCAGTACGTC. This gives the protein CASSLEGTLYEQYV.

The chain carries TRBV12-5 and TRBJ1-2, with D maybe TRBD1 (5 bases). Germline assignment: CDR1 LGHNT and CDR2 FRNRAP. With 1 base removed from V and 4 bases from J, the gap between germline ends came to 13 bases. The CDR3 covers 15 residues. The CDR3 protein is CASGLGGRESYGYTF. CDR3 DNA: TGTGCTAGTGGTTTGGGGGGGAGGGAAAGCTATGGCTACACCTTC. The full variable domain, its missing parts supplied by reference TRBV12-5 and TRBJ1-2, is DARVTQTPRHKVTEMGQEVTMRCQPILGHNTVFWYRQTMMQGLELLAYFRNRAPLDDSGMPKDRFSAEMPDATLATLKIQPSEPRDSAVYFCASGLGGRESYGYTFGSGTRLTVV.

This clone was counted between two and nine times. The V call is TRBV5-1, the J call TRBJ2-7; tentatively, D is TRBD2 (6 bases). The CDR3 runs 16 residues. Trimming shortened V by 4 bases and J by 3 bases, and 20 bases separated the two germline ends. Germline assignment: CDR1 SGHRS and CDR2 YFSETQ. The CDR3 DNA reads TGCGCCAGCAGCCCGGGGTTGGGGGGAAAGGGCTACGAGCAGTACGTC. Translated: CASSPGLGGKGYEQYV.

CDR3 nucleotides: TGTGCCAGCAGCCAGGGTCTAGGTCAGCCCCAGCATTTT. Amino acid sequence: CASSQGLGQPQHF. The chain couples TRBV3-1 (or the pseudogene TRBV3-2) to TRBJ1-5; D not certain. This CDR3 region has 13 residues. V was cut by 3 bases and J by 6 bases, with 9 bases left in between. Germline V lookup: CDR1 LGHDT, CDR2 YNNKEL (reference sequence).

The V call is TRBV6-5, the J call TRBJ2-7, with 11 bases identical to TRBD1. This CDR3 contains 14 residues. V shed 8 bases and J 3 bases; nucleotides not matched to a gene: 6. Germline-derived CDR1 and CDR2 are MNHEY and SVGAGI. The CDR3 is CASSTGTGGYEQYF. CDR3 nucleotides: TGTGCCAGCTCAACCGGGACAGGGGGCTACGAGCAGTACTTC.

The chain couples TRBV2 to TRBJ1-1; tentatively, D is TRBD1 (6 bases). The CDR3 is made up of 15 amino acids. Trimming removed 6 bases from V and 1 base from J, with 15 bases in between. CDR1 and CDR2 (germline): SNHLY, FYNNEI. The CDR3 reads CASRKTGTSNTEAFF. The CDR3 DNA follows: TGTGCCAGCAGGAAGACCGGGACATCGAACACTGAAGCTTTCTTT.

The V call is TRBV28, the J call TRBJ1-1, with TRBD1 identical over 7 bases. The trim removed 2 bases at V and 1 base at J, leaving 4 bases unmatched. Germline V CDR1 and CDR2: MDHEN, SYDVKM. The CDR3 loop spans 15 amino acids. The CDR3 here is CASSLPGGPNTEAFF. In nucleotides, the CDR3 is TGTGCCAGCAGTTTACCAGGGGGGCCGAACACTGAAGCTTTCTTT.

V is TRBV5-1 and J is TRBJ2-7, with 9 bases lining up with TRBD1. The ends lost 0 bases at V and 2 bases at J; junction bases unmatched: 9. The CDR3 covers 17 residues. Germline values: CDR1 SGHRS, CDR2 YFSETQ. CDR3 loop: CASSLGGTGLLTYEQYF. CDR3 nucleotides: TGCGCCAGCAGCTTGGGGGGGACAGGGCTCCTTACCTACGAGCAGTACTTC.

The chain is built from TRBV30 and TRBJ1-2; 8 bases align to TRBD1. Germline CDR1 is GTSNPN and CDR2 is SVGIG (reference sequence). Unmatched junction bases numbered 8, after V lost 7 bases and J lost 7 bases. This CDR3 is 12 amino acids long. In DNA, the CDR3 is TGTGCCTCGGACAGGGATGGCGCTGGCTACACCTTC. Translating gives CASDRDGAGYTF.